Shown below are 24 T cell receptor beta chains from a single sample sequenced in a study of cytomegalovirus exposure and HLA in healthy donors. PCR primers comprised 60 Vbeta and 13 Jbeta primers. TCRdb keeps only in-frame clones here, not all; method: immunoSEQ multiplex PCR. The sample lists some 170,000 clones, approximately 80% occurring once. The sequencing sample was made of PBMCs. The origin of the receptors is a female donor in good health and CMV-seronegative.

The rearrangement joins TRBV19 to TRBJ1-5; D is unclear. CDR3 size: 14 residues. Germline assignment: CDR1 LNHDA and CDR2 SQIVND (reference sequence). The V gene lost 0 bases and the J gene lost 10 bases, with 13 bases spanning the gap. The CDR3 sequence: CASSIDPAEEPQHF. DNA of the CDR3: TGTGCCAGTAGTATAGATCCTGCCGAGGAACCCCAGCATTTT.

V and J are TRBV7-9 and TRBJ2-1; no clear D. Per germline, CDR1 SEHNR and CDR2 FQNEAQ (reference sequence). There are 15 residues in the CDR3. Trimming pared 3 bases from V and 8 bases from J, leaving 17 bases between. CDR3 region: CASSFAWPHHDEQFF. CDR3 DNA sequence: TGTGCCAGCAGCTTTGCTTGGCCCCACCACGATGAGCAGTTCTTC.

This chain connects TRBV27 to TRBJ2-3; a possible D gene is TRBD2 (6 bases). Trimming left V 3 bases short and J 2 bases short, with 9 bases between. The germline CDR1 and CDR2 sequences are MNHEY and SMNVEV (reference sequence). The CDR3 has 14 residues. As DNA, the CDR3 is TGTGCCAGCAGTTTTATGCGGGACACAGATACGCAGTATTTT. Protein product: CASSFMRDTDTQYF.

The CDR3 sequence is CASSTGTSDTQYF. CDR3 DNA sequence: TGTGCCAGCAGCACCGGGACTAGTGATACGCAGTATTTT. This chain connects TRBV7-3 to TRBJ2-3, with 8 bases fitting TRBD2. V shed 5 bases, J shed 6 bases, and the junction held 4 bases outside the gene matches. This CDR3 region has 13 residues. The germline gives CDR1 SGHTA, CDR2 FQGTGA.

The rearrangement uses TRBV7-2 and TRBJ1-2; D not certain. The CDR3 spans 17 residues. CDR1 and CDR2 from the germline V gene are SGHTA and FQGNSA. Trimming stripped 1 base from V and 3 bases from J, with 18 bases between. The CDR3 spells CASSLGGGRAGDYGYTF. CDR3 DNA: TGTGCCAGCAGCTTAGGAGGTGGGAGAGCGGGTGACTATGGCTACACCTTC.

This sequence joins TRBV7-8 and TRBJ1-1; TRBD1 is a possible D gene (6 bases). Trimming took 7 bases from V and 1 from J, leaving 25 bases between them. The CDR3 sequence is 18 residues long. In germline, CDR1 is SGHVS, CDR2 FQNEAQ. Written as DNA, the CDR3 is TGTGCCAGCACCAAGGGGGGAGGGGGAAACCCCCCGAACACTGAAGCTTTCTTT. Translated: CASTKGGGGNPPNTEAFF. Filled out from reference TRBV7-8 and TRBJ1-1, the complete variable domain reads GAGVSQSPRYKVAKRGQDVALRCDPISGHVSLFWYQQALGQGPEFLTYFQNEAQLDKSGLPSDRFFAERPEGSVSTLKIQRTQQEDSAVYLCASTKGGGGNPPNTEAFFGQGTRLTVV.

The V and J genes are TRBV5-1 and TRBJ2-1, with 11 bases that match TRBD2. The CDR3 length is 14 residues. Germline CDR1 is SGHRS and CDR2 is YFSETQ. J lost 6 bases, V lost 5 bases, and 4 bases had no gene match. CDR3 region: CASRIAGGVNEQFF. CDR3 DNA: TGCGCCAGCAGAATAGCGGGGGGGGTCAATGAGCAGTTCTTC.

CDR3 coding DNA: TGTGCCAGCAGAAGAGCCAGGGGGCGGGAGAACACTGAAGCTTTCTTT. Translating gives CASRRARGRENTEAFF. The chain links TRBV27 to TRBJ1-1; 8 bases are a match to TRBD1. Germline V gene lookup returns CDR1 MNHEY and CDR2 SMNVEV (reference sequence). Trimming cost V 6 bases and J 1 base; bases outside gene matches: 10. The length of the CDR3 is 16 residues.

The chain uses TRBV5-6 and TRBJ2-7, with D possibly TRBD2 on 6 matching bases. Germline V gene lookup returns CDR1 SGHDT and CDR2 YYEEEE. The CDR3 loop spans 17 amino acids. V lost 3 bases to trimming and J lost 0 bases, with 19 bases between them. CDR3 residues: CASSSRRAGGGSYEQYF. The CDR3 DNA reads as TGTGCCAGCAGCTCCCGTCGAGCCGGGGGAGGCTCCTACGAGCAGTACTTC.

This clone has a handful of counts. The chain recombines TRBV5-6 with TRBJ2-3, with 12 bases identical to TRBD2. Germline V CDR1 and CDR2: SGHDT, YYEEEE. Losses at the gene ends were 0 bases for V and 1 base for J; bases not matched to a gene: 0. CDR3 length equals 16 residues. CDR3 nucleotides: TGTGCCAGCAGCTTGGGACTAGCGGGGGGCACAGATACGCAGTATTTT. Protein: CASSLGLAGGTDTQYF. The full variable domain, rest sourced from reference TRBV5-6 and TRBJ2-3, is DAGVTQSPTHLIKTRGQQVTLRCSPKSGHDTVSWYQQALGQGPQFIFQYYEEEERQRGNFPDRFSGHQFPNYSSELNVNALLLGDSALYLCASSLGLAGGTDTQYFGPGTRLTVL.

V is TRBV4-1 and J is TRBJ2-1; D possibly corresponds to TRBD2 (6 bases). The CDR3 is 16 residues long. Trimming left V 1 base short and J 8 bases short, with 18 bases between. Germline CDR1 is MGHRA and CDR2 is YSYEKL. CDR3 nucleotides: TGCGCCAGCAGCCAAGTTTTGGGACTCACGGGCGATGAGCAGTTCTTC. The encoded protein is CASSQVLGLTGDEQFF.

The chain is built from TRBV5-8 and TRBJ2-3; D remains ambiguous. V lost 0 bases and J lost 2, with 13 bases in between. Per germline, CDR1 SGHTS and CDR2 YDEGEE. The CDR3 spans 16 residues. Written as DNA, the CDR3 is TGTGCCAGCAGCTTGGCAGAAAGACTCTACACAGATACGCAGTATTTT. As protein: CASSLAERLYTDTQYF.

This clone was observed a few times. The rearrangement uses TRBV10-2 and TRBJ1-1; D gene unclear. Between the trimmed V and J ends, which lost 6 bases and 7 bases, there was a span of 12 bases. This CDR3 has 12 residues. The germline V gene encodes CDR1 WSHSY and CDR2 SAAADI. CDR3 sequence: CASRALTGEAFF. The DNA of the CDR3 is TGCGCCAGCAGGGCTTTAACGGGTGAAGCTTTCTTT.

The chain carries TRBV11-2 and TRBJ2-7; 7 bases map to TRBD1. The CDR3 is 15 residues long. Per germline, CDR1 SGHAT and CDR2 FQNNGV. V trimming: 5 bases; J trimming: 1 base; junction bases outside the gene matches: 8. This CDR3 reads CASSTRTGISYEQYF. Written as DNA, the CDR3 is TGTGCCAGCAGCACCCGGACAGGAATTTCCTACGAGCAGTACTTC.

V gene TRBV7-3 combines with J gene TRBJ2-3; 9 positions match TRBD2. V lost 5 bases, J lost 5 bases, and 5 bases stayed unmatched. This CDR3 is 14 amino acids long. Germline CDR1 SGHTA, CDR2 FQGTGA. The chain's CDR3 is CASSPQAGGDTQYF. In nucleotides, the CDR3 is TGTGCCAGCAGCCCCCAAGCGGGAGGAGATACGCAGTATTTT.

This sequence joins TRBV5-1 and TRBJ1-2; possible D gene TRBD1, 5 bases. Germline CDR1 and CDR2: SGHRS and YFSETQ. Trimming stripped 7 bases from V and 7 bases from J, with 17 bases between. The CDR3 has 13 residues. The CDR3 DNA is TGCGCCAGCCGAGACAGTGGCGGTTCTGGCTACACCTTC. Its protein is CASRDSGGSGYTF.

The rearrangement links TRBV11-1 to TRBJ2-5; D possibly corresponds to TRBD1 (6 bases). V lost 4 bases, J lost 0 bases, and 12 bases lay in between. The CDR3 sequence is 15 residues long. Per germline, CDR1 SGHAT and CDR2 FQDESV (reference sequence). This CDR3 is CASSSSTGYQETQYF. The CDR3 DNA follows: TGTGCCAGCAGCTCATCTACAGGGTACCAAGAGACCCAGTACTTC.

The chain couples TRBV11-2 to TRBJ1-3, with 8 bases fitting TRBD1. After removal of 4 bases from V and 0 bases from J, the junction contained 2 bases not matched to a gene. This CDR3 contains 15 residues. Germline V gives CDR1 SGHAT, CDR2 FQNNGV. In DNA, the CDR3 is TGTGCCAGCAGCTCCGACAGGGGCTCTGGAAACACCATATATTTT. Its protein is CASSSDRGSGNTIYF.

This chain connects TRBV30 to TRBJ2-1; TRBD2 matches 9 bases. Germline-derived CDR1 and CDR2 are GTSNPN and SVGIG (reference sequence). The CDR3 extends over 17 amino acids. Trimming took 2 bases from V and 0 from J; bases not matched to a gene: 8. The CDR3 coding sequence is TGTGCCTGGAGTCGTTTCGGACTAGCGAACTCCTACAATGAGCAGTTCTTC. Amino acids: CAWSRFGLANSYNEQFF.

CDR3 loop: CASSQDRPGSYGYTF. CDR3 DNA sequence: TGTGCCAGCAGCCAAGATCGGCCAGGGTCTTATGGCTACACCTTC. The J gene is TRBJ1-2, the V gene TRBV4-2; D is possibly TRBD1 (5 bases). Germline-derived CDR1 and CDR2 are LGHNA and YNFKEQ. The V end was cut by 0 bases, the J end by 5 bases, with 13 bases between. The CDR3 is made up of 15 amino acids.

This clone appeared a single time. The chain joins TRBV7-9 to TRBJ2-3, with 8 positions matching TRBD1. This CDR3 comprises 10 residues. V was pared by 10 bases and J by 11 bases, with 5 bases of the junction left unmatched. CDR1 SEHNR and CDR2 FQNEAQ come from the germline V gene (reference sequence). CDR3 region: CATGQAMQYF. The CDR3 bases are TGTGCCACGGGACAGGCAATGCAGTATTTT.

The chain couples TRBV7-9 to TRBJ1-4, with 8 bases lining up with TRBD1. Germline lookup yields CDR1 SEHNR and CDR2 FQNEAQ (reference sequence). This CDR3 region has 15 residues. After removal of 6 bases from V and 7 bases from J, the junction contained 10 bases not matched to a gene. The CDR3 reads CASSSWTGMSEKLFF. CDR3 bases: TGTGCCAGCAGTTCCTGGACAGGGATGAGTGAAAAACTGTTTTTT. The entire variable domain, with the rest obtained from reference TRBV7-9 and TRBJ1-4, is as follows: DTGVSQNPRHKITKRGQNVTFRCDPISEHNRLYWYRQTLGQGPEFLTYFQNEAQLEKSRLLSDRFSAERPKGSFSTLEIQRTEQGDSAMYLCASSSWTGMSEKLFFGSGTQLSVL.

J is TRBJ1-6 and V is TRBV4-1; a possible D gene is TRBD1 (5 bases). Germline V gives CDR1 MGHRA, CDR2 YSYEKL. Trimming left V 0 bases short and J 0 bases short, with 15 bases between. The CDR3 runs to 19 residues. Here the CDR3 reads CASSQDGETGLSYNSPLHF. The CDR3, as DNA: TGCGCCAGCAGCCAAGATGGTGAAACAGGTCTCTCCTATAATTCACCCCTCCACTTT.

This sequence joins TRBV6-1 and TRBJ2-7; 9 nucleotides align to TRBD1. The CDR3 runs to 14 residues. Germline trimming cut 7 bases from V and 4 bases from J; bases unmatched to any gene: 8. Germline loops: CDR1 MNHNS, CDR2 SASEGT. The CDR3 is CASNSWTGEYEQYF. In DNA form, the CDR3 reads TGTGCCAGCAACTCGTGGACAGGGGAATACGAGCAGTACTTC.